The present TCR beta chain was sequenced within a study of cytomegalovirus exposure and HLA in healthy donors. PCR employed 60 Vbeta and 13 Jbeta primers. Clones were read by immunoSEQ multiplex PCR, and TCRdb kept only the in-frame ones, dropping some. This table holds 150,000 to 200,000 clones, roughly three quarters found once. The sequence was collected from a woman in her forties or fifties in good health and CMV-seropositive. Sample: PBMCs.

The CDR3 here is CASIGGTSKHNEQFF. As DNA, the CDR3 is TGTGCCAGCATCGGAGGGACTAGCAAACACAATGAGCAGTTCTTC. This chain connects TRBV25-1 to TRBJ2-1, with 9 bases matching TRBD2. With 7 bases clipped from V and 5 bases from J, the junction kept 9 bases outside the gene matches. Germline V gene sequence: CDR1 MGHDK, CDR2 SYGVNS. The CDR3 runs to 15 residues.